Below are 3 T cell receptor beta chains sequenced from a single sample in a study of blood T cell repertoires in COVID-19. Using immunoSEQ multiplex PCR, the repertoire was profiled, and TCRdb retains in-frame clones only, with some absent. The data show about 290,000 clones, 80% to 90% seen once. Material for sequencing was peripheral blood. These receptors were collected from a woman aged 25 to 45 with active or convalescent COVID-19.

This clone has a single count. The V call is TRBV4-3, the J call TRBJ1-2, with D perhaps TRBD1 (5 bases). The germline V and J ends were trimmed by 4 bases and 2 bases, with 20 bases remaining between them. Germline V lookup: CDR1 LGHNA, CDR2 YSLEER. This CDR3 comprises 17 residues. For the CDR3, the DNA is TGCGCCAGCAGCCTAGGACTAAGCAGGGCTATAAACTATGGCTACACCTTC. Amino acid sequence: CASSLGLSRAINYGYTF.

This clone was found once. This CDR3 reads CASSRDRGTDGYTF. The CDR3 DNA sequence: TGTGCCAGCAGTCGGGACAGGGGGACTGATGGCTACACCTTC. The chain is built from TRBV6-5 and TRBJ1-2; 11 nucleotides line up with TRBD1. Trimming cost V 5 bases and J 6 bases; bases outside gene matches: 5. The CDR3 consists of 14 residues. CDR1 and CDR2 (germline): MNHEY, SVGAGI.

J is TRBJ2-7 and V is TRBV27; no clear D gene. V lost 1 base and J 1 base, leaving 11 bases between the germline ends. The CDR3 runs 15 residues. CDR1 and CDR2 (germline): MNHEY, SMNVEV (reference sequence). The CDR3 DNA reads TGTGCCAGCAGTTTATTGGGCCAGGAATCCTACGAGCAGTACTTC. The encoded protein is CASSLLGQESYEQYF.